The present T cell receptor (beta chain) was sequenced within a study of blood T cell repertoires in COVID-19. Study context: Spain, Italy and the United States supplied samples that represented acute and convalescent COVID-19.

This clone was observed a single time. In the source study's methods: The authors estimated nucleated cell counts from reference gene primer amplification. Assay: immunoSEQ multiplex PCR; the TCRdb copy retains only in-frame clones and omits some. V and J calls and clone size follow that table, whereas D and trimming were derived from the DNA. The repertoire has approximately 170,000 clones, roughly four fifths of them found once; the top ten carry 12%. Participant-reported clinical history was the basis for cohort assignment. This clonotype was obtained from a man aged 45-65 years who had recovered from COVID-19. Sequencing used PBMCs or T cells enriched from blood (not recorded which).

The CDR3, as DNA: TGTGCCATCAGTGATATGGGAAACACCATATATTTT. This gives the protein CAISDMGNTIYF. The V call is TRBV10-3, the J call TRBJ1-3, with D unresolved. CDR3 size: 12 residues. CDR1 and CDR2 (germline): ENHRY, SYGVKD. V was clipped by 3 bases and J by 4 bases, with 4 bases between them.